The present TCR beta chain was sequenced within a study of CD8 T cells in ankylosing spondylitis. Overall study findings and caveats: Made up of eight highly homologous variants, a TCR beta motif appeared characteristic of ankylosing spondylitis blood. Those disease-linked clones were CD8+; they were also relatively rare in peripheral blood. Reportedly, disease-linked clones are significantly enriched in ankylosing spondylitis patients' matched synovial fluid.

The sample holds a few counts of this clonotype. No antigen is known for it. Quantitative 5'-RACE was performed with molecular barcodes, and it yielded the TCR beta libraries. TCRdb analysed the 5' RACE reads with MiXCR anew, one entry per CDR3 protein. The sample holds roughly 90,000 distinct CDR3 sequences; about 8.1% are singletons and the top ten take about 30%. This CDR3 is built from 14 residues. J gave up 3 bases and V 3 bases, and 5 bases lay outside the gene matches. Germline loops: CDR1 LGHDT, CDR2 YNNKEL (reference sequence). The origin of this receptor is a male donor with ankylosing spondylitis. Sequencing was done on a sample of blood, either unsorted or a sorted T cell fraction (not recorded which). The chain has TRBV3-1 and TRBJ2-7, with 7 bases identical to TRBD2. CDR3 coding DNA: TGTGCCAGCAGCCATAAGCCGGGAGGCTACGAGCAGTACGTC. This sequence encodes CASSHKPGGYEQYV.